What follows are 20 T cell receptor beta chains derived from one specimen sequenced in a study of OX40 agonist ivuxolimab in advanced cancers. The method was immunoSEQ multiplex PCR; TCRdb's version includes in-frame clones alone and lacks a portion of them. The repertoire holds some 14,000 clones, with about 60% as singletons. The sequencing used CD4+ or CD8+ T cells sorted from blood, collected in a trial of the OX40 agonist ivuxolimab. The origin of the receptors is an adult with an advanced solid tumor such as melanoma, head and neck, liver or kidney cancer.

With regard to this clone: Germline and junction disagree at one end, which may indicate a read error. Additional DNA sequences in this sample encode the identical CDR3. The chain links TRBV6-5 to TRBJ1-4; weak D call: TRBD1 (6 bases). This CDR3 has 14 residues. The germline V gene has CDR1 MNHEY and CDR2 SVGAGI. The CDR3 DNA sequence: TGTGCCAGTAGTTCACAGGGAATGCAGGAAAAACTGTTTTTT. Its protein is CASSSQGMQEKLFF.

A remark on this clone: The sample has other DNA sequences that encode this CDR3 too. The chain links TRBV9 to TRBJ1-2; the D gene is possibly TRBD1 (6 bases). V gave up 2 bases and J gave up 4 bases, with 9 bases separating them. This CDR3 is built from 13 residues. Germline CDR1 and CDR2: SGDLS and YYNGEE. The chain's CDR3 is CASSVDSSYGYTF. The CDR3 coding sequence is TGTGCCAGCAGCGTGGACAGTTCCTATGGCTACACCTTC.

The chain has TRBV11-2 and TRBJ2-7; D not certain. CDR3 length: 13 residues. Germline CDR1 and CDR2: SGHAT and FQNNGV. V was cut by 4 bases and J by 2 bases, with 9 bases left in between. The CDR3 sequence is CASSSGPTYEQYF. CDR3 nucleotides: TGTGCCAGCAGCTCCGGACCGACCTACGAGCAGTACTTC.

In its sample, this clone was seen once. The chain employs TRBV2 and TRBJ2-7; D ambiguous. This CDR3 contains 13 residues. Trimming shortened V by 5 bases and J by 0 bases, and 8 bases separated the two germline ends. CDR1 and CDR2 from the germline V gene are SNHLY and FYNNEI. In DNA, the CDR3 is TGTGCCAGCAGTCACAGCAGCTCCTACGAGCAGTACTTC. It is translated as CASSHSSSYEQYF. The entire variable domain, with the rest obtained from reference TRBV2 and TRBJ2-7, is as follows: EPEVTQTPSHQVTQMGQEVILRCVPISNHLYFYWYRQILGQKVEFLVSFYNNEISEKSEIFDDQFSVERPDGSNFTLKIRSTKLEDSAMYFCASSHSSSYEQYFGPGTRLTVT.

This clone was found once. CDR3 DNA: TGTGCCAGCAGCTTTCCACGGAACACTGAAGCTTTCTTT. As protein: CASSFPRNTEAFF. This chain joins TRBV7-2 and TRBJ1-1; no clear D. Deletions cut 3 bases from V and 1 base from J, with 6 bases between. CDR1 SGHTA and CDR2 FQGNSA come from the germline V gene. This CDR3 contains 13 residues.

By share of the sample, this clone is large (0.1 to 1%). J is TRBJ2-7 and V is TRBV27; 7 nucleotides match TRBD1. V shed 1 base, J shed 6 bases, and the junction held 3 bases outside the gene matches. This CDR3 is 13 amino acids long. The germline CDR1 and CDR2 sequences are MNHEY and SMNVEV (reference sequence). CDR3 DNA sequence: TGTGCCAGCAGTTTATTTACAGGGGCCGAGCAGTACTTC. Amino acid sequence: CASSLFTGAEQYF.

The chain recombines TRBV5-4 with TRBJ2-7, with 7 bases aligning to TRBD1. After removal of 4 bases from V and 0 bases from J, the junction contained 4 bases not matched to a gene. CDR1 and CDR2 (germline): SGHNT, YYREEE (reference sequence). The CDR3 has 14 amino acids. CDR3 nucleotide sequence: TGTGCCAGCAGCCAACAGGGGCCCTCCTACGAGCAGTACTTC. Translated: CASSQQGPSYEQYF.

The V call is TRBV6-5, the J call TRBJ2-3; D perhaps matches TRBD1 (6 bases). Trimming stripped 2 bases from V and 2 bases from J, with 8 bases between. CDR3 size: 14 residues. Germline loops: CDR1 MNHEY, CDR2 SVGAGI. The CDR3 region is CASSYGTPTDTQYF. DNA of the CDR3: TGTGCCAGCAGTTACGGGACACCCACAGATACGCAGTATTTT.

This clone was seen only a few times. V and J are TRBV15 and TRBJ2-4; perhaps TRBD2 as D (5 bases). Trimming took 2 bases from V and 3 from J, leaving 8 bases between them. CDR3 length equals 14 residues. Looked up from germline, CDR1 is LNHNV and CDR2 is YYDKDF (reference sequence). The CDR3 loop reads CATSRRGYKNIQYF. Written as DNA, the CDR3 is TGTGCCACCAGCAGACGGGGATACAAAAACATTCAGTACTTC.

The chain links TRBV5-1 to TRBJ2-5, with D perhaps TRBD2 (7 bases). V was cut by 4 bases and J by 4 bases, with 17 bases left in between. The germline V gene has CDR1 SGHRS and CDR2 YFSETQ. There are 15 residues in the CDR3. CDR3 sequence reads: CASSPEGGAGETQYF. The DNA for the CDR3 is TGCGCCAGCAGCCCGGAGGGGGGGGCCGGAGAGACCCAGTACTTC.

The V call is TRBV28, the J call TRBJ2-7; weak D call: TRBD1 (5 bases). Trimming took 2 bases from V and 3 from J, leaving 11 bases between them. The CDR3 is 14 residues long. Germline V lookup: CDR1 MDHEN, CDR2 SYDVKM. CDR3 sequence (DNA): TGTGCCAGCAGTTTACCGGACAACCTCTACGAGCAGTACTTC. Its protein is CASSLPDNLYEQYF. Full variable domain (outside the CDR3, taken from reference TRBV28 and TRBJ2-7): DVKVTQSSRYLVKRTGEKVFLECVQDMDHENMFWYRQDPGLGLRLIYFSYDVKMKEKGDIPEGYSVSREKKERFSLILESASTNQTSMYLCASSLPDNLYEQYFGPGTRLTVT.

The V call is TRBV9, the J call TRBJ2-2; no firm D call. The germline V gene has CDR1 SGDLS and CDR2 YYNGEE. The CDR3 runs 14 residues. Trimming pared 3 bases from V and 1 base from J, leaving 7 bases between. CDR3 DNA sequence: TGTGCCAGCAGCGAGGGTGGGAACACCGGGGAGCTGTTTTTT. Encoded protein: CASSEGGNTGELFF.

The chain joins TRBV29-1 to TRBJ2-2, with D perhaps TRBD1 or TRBD2 (5 bases each). Germline CDR1 is SQVTM and CDR2 is ANQGSEA. V lost 4 bases to trimming and J lost 5 bases, with 11 bases between them. This CDR3 has 13 amino acids. The CDR3 nucleotides read TGCAGCGTTGCACTCGGGGCAACCGGGGAGCTGTTTTTT. Translation: CSVALGATGELFF.

The genes are TRBV5-4 and TRBJ1-1; D not certain. CDR1 SGHNT and CDR2 YYREEE come from the germline V gene (reference sequence). The CDR3 is 13 amino acids. Deletions cut 1 base from V and 1 base from J, with 5 bases between. The chain's CDR3 is CASSLSTNTEAFF. The DNA for the CDR3 is TGTGCCAGCAGCTTGTCCACGAACACTGAAGCTTTCTTT.

Here the CDR3 reads CASSFGGTEAFF. CDR3 bases: TGTGCCAGCAGCTTCGGGGGCACTGAAGCTTTCTTT. The chain has TRBV4-2 and TRBJ1-1; D possibly corresponds to TRBD1 (5 bases). The V end was cut by 5 bases, the J end by 4 bases, with 8 bases between. The CDR3 runs to 12 residues. Germline CDR1 is LGHNA and CDR2 is YNFKEQ.

This chain links TRBV19 with TRBJ1-4; D gene ambiguous. CDR3 length: 16 residues. Germline lookup yields CDR1 LNHDA and CDR2 SQIVND (reference sequence). V lost 1 base and J 5 bases, leaving 14 bases between the germline ends. The CDR3 protein is CASSIVWSKSNEKLFF. CDR3 nucleotides: TGTGCCAGTAGTATAGTCTGGAGTAAGAGCAATGAAAAACTGTTTTTT.

The chain combines TRBV9 with TRBJ2-2; no definite D call. V lost 5 bases, J lost 2 bases, and 7 bases lay in between. The germline V gene has CDR1 SGDLS and CDR2 YYNGEE. The CDR3 contains 13 residues. As DNA, the CDR3 is TGTGCCAGCAGAGATAGTAACACCGGGGAGCTGTTTTTT. It yields the protein CASRDSNTGELFF.

This clone was picked up a small number of times. The chain recombines TRBV11-2 with TRBJ2-1; 11 positions match TRBD2. Germline CDR1 is SGHAT and CDR2 is FQNNGV. V lost 4 bases and J lost 4; bases outside the gene matches: 9. CDR3 size: 17 residues. The CDR3 sequence: CASSSGLAGNSYNEQFF. CDR3 coding DNA: TGTGCCAGCAGCTCCGGACTAGCGGGTAATTCTTACAATGAGCAGTTCTTC.

This chain joins TRBV18 and TRBJ1-2; a weak D match, TRBD1 (5 bases). The CDR3 runs to 13 residues. Deletions cut 2 bases from V and 6 bases from J, with 10 bases between. Germline V gene lookup returns CDR1 KGHSH and CDR2 LQKENI. In DNA form, the CDR3 reads TGTGCCAGCTCACCAGGGGGTAGCAATGGCTACACCTTC. Its translation is CASSPGGSNGYTF.

The CDR3 reads CASSQEDLRRYEQYF. The CDR3 DNA sequence: TGCGCCAGCAGCCAAGAGGATCTCAGGCGCTACGAGCAGTACTTC. The J gene is TRBJ2-7, the V gene TRBV4-1; D gene unclear. V was shortened by 0 bases and J by 3 bases, with 12 bases between the two germline ends. The CDR3 contains 15 residues. Germline V gene sequence: CDR1 MGHRA, CDR2 YSYEKL.